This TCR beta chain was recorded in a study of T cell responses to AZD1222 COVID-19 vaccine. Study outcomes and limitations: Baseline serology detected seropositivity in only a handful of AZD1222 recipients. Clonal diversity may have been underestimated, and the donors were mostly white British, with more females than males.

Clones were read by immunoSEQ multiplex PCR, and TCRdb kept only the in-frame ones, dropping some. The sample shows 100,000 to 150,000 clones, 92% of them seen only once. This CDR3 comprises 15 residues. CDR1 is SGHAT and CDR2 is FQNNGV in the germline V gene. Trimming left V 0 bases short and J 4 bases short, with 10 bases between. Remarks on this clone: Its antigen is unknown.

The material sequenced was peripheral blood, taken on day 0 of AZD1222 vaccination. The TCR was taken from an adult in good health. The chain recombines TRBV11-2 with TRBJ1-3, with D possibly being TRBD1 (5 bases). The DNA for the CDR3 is TGTGCCAGCAGCTTAGAACCAGGGTCCGGAAACACCATATATTTT. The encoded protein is CASSLEPGSGNTIYF.